These 14 T cell receptor beta chains share one sample of origin, sequenced in a study of blood T cell repertoires in COVID-19. Here immunoSEQ multiplex PCR was the method, and the copy in TCRdb shows in-frame clones only, minus some. The data hold under 300,000 clones, with almost 85% observed a single time. The sequenced sample consisted of PBMCs or T cells enriched from blood (not recorded which). These receptors originate from a middle-aged man who had recovered from COVID-19.

This clone came up once. The rearrangement joins TRBV7-9 to TRBJ2-3; 13 bases are shared with TRBD2. The CDR3 runs 16 residues. CDR1 is SEHNR, CDR2 FQNEAQ, per germline (reference sequence). The ends lost 5 bases at V and 2 bases at J; junction bases unmatched: 4. The CDR3: CASSLTSGGATDTQYF. The CDR3 bases are TGTGCCAGCAGCCTAACTAGCGGGGGGGCCACAGATACGCAGTATTTT.

The V gene is TRBV15, the J gene TRBJ2-7; D is perhaps TRBD2 (5 bases). The germline gives CDR1 LNHNV, CDR2 YYDKDF (reference sequence). The CDR3 totals 13 residues. V was pared by 5 bases and J by 5 bases, with 13 bases between. DNA for the CDR3: TGTGCCACCAGCCTAGAGAGGGCGGACGAGCAGTACTTC. It is translated as CATSLERADEQYF.

This clone has only a few counts. The CDR3 sequence is CASSPQGDRFYEQYF. The CDR3 bases are TGTGCCAGCAGCCCCCAAGGGGACAGATTCTACGAGCAGTACTTC. The rearrangement links TRBV7-2 to TRBJ2-7; 7 bases are a match to TRBD1. This CDR3 contains 15 residues. Per the germline V gene, CDR1 is SGHTA and CDR2 is FQGNSA. Losses at the gene ends were 5 bases for V and 3 bases for J; bases not matched to a gene: 10.

This chain links TRBV7-3 with TRBJ2-3; 10 bases are a match to TRBD2. Trimming cost V 6 bases and J 1 base; bases outside gene matches: 7. CDR1 is SGHTA and CDR2 is FQGTGA in the germline V gene. The CDR3 has 16 residues. The CDR3 nucleotides are TGTGCCAGCAGTTCTAGCGGGAGTAGGGGCACAGATACGCAGTATTTT. As protein: CASSSSGSRGTDTQYF.

This clone came up a few times. CDR3 region: CASSGGQGAGYTF. CDR3 in DNA: TGTGCCAGCAGCGGAGGACAGGGGGCTGGCTACACCTTC. The chain couples TRBV6-5 to TRBJ1-2; 11 bases are shared with TRBD1. J lost 7 bases, V lost 6 bases, and 4 bases had no gene match. Per germline, CDR1 MNHEY and CDR2 SVGAGI. CDR3 length equals 13 residues.

A single count supports this clone. This sequence joins TRBV28 and TRBJ1-2; TRBD1 might be the D (6 bases). This CDR3 has 14 residues. CDR1 and CDR2 from the germline V gene are MDHEN and SYDVKM. Trimming took off 5 bases at V and 6 bases at J, with 16 bases between the two ends. Here the CDR3 reads CASSPTRQGHGYTF. In DNA, the CDR3 is TGTGCCAGCAGTCCCACACGGCAGGGGCATGGCTACACCTTC.

The rearrangement links TRBV5-4 to TRBJ2-1; TRBD1 matches at 9 bases. The germline gives CDR1 SGHNT, CDR2 YYREEE (reference sequence). This CDR3 is 15 amino acids long. V was pared by 4 bases and J by 7 bases, with 9 bases of the junction left unmatched. The CDR3 DNA reads TGTGCCAGCAGCACGGGACAGGGAGCTAGGAATGAGCAGTTCTTC. This translates into CASSTGQGARNEQFF.

Points on this clone: A read error may account for a junction end that differs from germline. The chain couples TRBV7-2 to TRBJ2-1; D possibly corresponds to TRBD2 (6 bases). Germline assignment: CDR1 SGHTA and CDR2 FQGNSA. The CDR3 runs 16 residues. CDR3 amino acids: CASSLASALAYNEQFF. Written as DNA, the CDR3 is TGTGCCAGCAGCCTAGCTAGCGCACTGGCCTACAATGAGCAGTTCTTC.

The chain combines TRBV6-1 with TRBJ1-6; D unclear. The CDR3 runs 12 residues. From germline, CDR1 is MNHNS and CDR2 SASEGT. Trimming cost V 3 bases and J 7 bases, with 4 bases left between them. CDR3 nucleotides: TGTGCCAGCAGTGACAGAAATTCACCCCTCCACTTT. It is translated as CASSDRNSPLHF.

J is TRBJ2-5 and V is TRBV24-1, with a possible D match to TRBD1 (5 bases). Trimming took off 4 bases at V and 2 bases at J, with 13 bases between the two ends. The CDR3 has 15 amino acids. The germline V gene has CDR1 KGHDR and CDR2 SFDVKD. CDR3 region: CATSDPGMGQETQYF. DNA for the CDR3: TGTGCCACCAGTGACCCAGGGATGGGTCAAGAGACCCAGTACTTC.

This chain connects TRBV2 to TRBJ2-3; D is perhaps TRBD1 (7 bases). CDR3 length equals 16 residues. Trimming stripped 4 bases from V and 4 bases from J, with 18 bases between. CDR1 and CDR2 from the germline V gene are SNHLY and FYNNEI. The CDR3 region is CASSVIGGGHSDTQYF. CDR3 sequence (DNA): TGTGCCAGCAGTGTCATAGGAGGGGGCCATTCAGATACGCAGTATTTT.

The rearrangement uses TRBV5-4 and TRBJ1-2; tentative D call: TRBD1 (5 bases). Germline V gives CDR1 SGHNT, CDR2 YYREEE (reference sequence). Trimming removed 0 bases at V and 8 bases at J, with 14 bases between. The CDR3 totals 14 residues. This CDR3 reads CASSLGADSQGYTF. DNA of the CDR3: TGTGCCAGCAGCTTGGGGGCCGACAGCCAAGGCTACACCTTC.

This clone was counted between two and nine times. The V gene is TRBV28, the J gene TRBJ1-5; D ambiguous. The CDR3 sequence is 17 residues long. Trimming stripped 6 bases from V and 0 bases from J, with 18 bases between. The germline gives CDR1 MDHEN, CDR2 SYDVKM. The CDR3 region has the DNA TGTGCCAGCAGACCAGGAGGCGGAAAGTCTAGCAATCAGCCCCAGCATTTT. Its translation: CASRPGGGKSSNQPQHF.

The rearrangement links TRBV30 to TRBJ1-6; tentative D call: TRBD1 (5 bases). V lost 1 base and J 7 bases, leaving 8 bases between the germline ends. CDR1 GTSNPN and CDR2 SVGIG come from the germline V gene (reference sequence). CDR3 size: 13 residues. The CDR3 DNA follows: TGTGCCTGGAGTGAACAGGCCAATTCACCCCTCCACTTT. Translating it yields CAWSEQANSPLHF.